This T cell receptor (beta chain) derives from a study of shared clonotypes between healthy human individuals. Background on the study: A donor's plate count was three for CD4 naive and three for CD4 memory; CD8 naive had two and CD8 memory one.

Original processing methods: Owing to the provision of junction-only sequences devoid of quality scores by immunoSEQ, filtering differed. TCRdb's table, derived via immunoSEQ multiplex PCR, lists solely in-frame clones and lacks some. Clonal size and the V and J genes are those of that table, whereas D and trimming came from the DNA. Of 2.3 million or so clones listed, over 85% are singletons. This clone occurred once. As yet, its antigen is unknown. Whole-study findings and limits: Shared across a handful of donors were approximately 5% of the naive CD4 clonotypes.

The germline V gene encodes CDR1 LGHNA and CDR2 YNFKEQ. The CDR3 has 17 residues. The germline V and J ends were trimmed by 0 bases and 0 bases, with 14 bases remaining between them. The sequence derives from a man aged 18-30 years in good health. Some clones in this sample may be carry-over from other donors' samples. This rearrangement joins TRBV4-2 to TRBJ1-1, with no clear D. Sequenced material: naive CD4+ T cells from PBMCs. The subset: CD45RA+ positively selected. This CDR3 reads CASSQERGRHMNTEAFF. In nucleotides, the CDR3 is TGTGCCAGCAGCCAAGAGCGCGGCCGACACATGAACACTGAAGCTTTCTTT.